A single TCR beta chain is shown here with its context. Antigen specificity is unknown. These data belong to a study of shared clonotypes between healthy human individuals. Study-level results: Generation probabilities of non-shared clonotypes were lower (relative to those shared by all four donors). The study generally estimated greater richness for naive than memory subsets.

In germline, CDR1 is KGHSH, CDR2 LQKENI. Unmatched junction bases numbered 7, after V lost 3 bases and J lost 3 bases. The CDR3 covers 16 residues. TCRdb keeps only in-frame clones here, not all; method: immunoSEQ multiplex PCR. The sample holds just over 2,000,000 clones, over 85% seen once. The genes are TRBV18 and TRBJ2-1, with 8 bases aligning to TRBD2. The sequence came from a man aged 18 to 30 in good health. What was sequenced was naive CD4+ T cells sorted from blood. Subset in this sample: CD45RA+ positively selected. This CDR3 is CASSPRAGGFYNEQFF. DNA for the CDR3: TGTGCCAGCTCACCTCGGGCGGGAGGTTTCTACAATGAGCAGTTCTTC.